The sequence of this T cell receptor beta chain was determined in a study of human T cells and chemical hapten exposure. Study-wide results and limits: The count of PT1 expanded TCRs correlated positively with patch test score.

Trimming shortened V by 8 bases and J by 2 bases, and 13 bases separated the two germline ends. The length of the CDR3 is 14 residues. CDR1 and CDR2 (germline): MNHNS, SASEGT. In its sample, this clonotype was seen many times. Its antigen is currently unknown. The time point is: patch test 1, 2 weeks after DPC sensitization. The treatment was: therapeutic diphenylcyclopropenone sensitization with weekly scalp DPC. TCRdb redid the calling of the RACE reads with MiXCR, one entry per CDR3 protein. This table holds about 380,000 distinct CDR3 sequences, approximately 5.1% found once. The sample here was whole blood, taken in connection with sensitization to the hapten diphenylcyclopropenone (DPC). The chain combines TRBV6-1 with TRBJ1-5, with a weak D call TRBD1 (5 bases). The TCR was taken from a woman in her forties or fifties with alopecia areata. Some clones in this sample may be carry-over from other donors' samples. The CDR3 region has the DNA TGTGCCAGCCTTGGGGGAAAGGGCAATCAGCCCCAGCATTTT. Protein product: CASLGGKGNQPQHF.